Presented here are 29 T cell receptor beta chains from one specimen sequenced in a study of T cells in Graves' hyperthyroidism and ophthalmopathy. Researchers amplified the TCR beta CDR3 regions from RNA transcripts. Initially, a first-round RT-PCR of the TCR CDR3 employed the HTBI primer set. In TCRdb, the multiplex PCR reads were re-called with MiXCR into one record per CDR3 protein. The profile shows about 520,000 distinct CDR3 sequences, around a quarter of them singletons. Sequenced: blood. The receptors derive from a woman in her twenties or thirties with Graves' ophthalmopathy.

This clonotype was observed at least ten times. V gene TRBV11-3 combines with J gene TRBJ2-2; TRBD2 is a possible D gene (7 bases). V was pared by 2 bases and J by 6 bases, with 16 bases between. Germline loops: CDR1 SGHNT, CDR2 YENEEA. This CDR3 is 16 amino acids long. CDR3 amino acids: CASSLRGGAGSGELFF. In DNA, the CDR3 is TGTGCCAGCAGCTTAAGAGGGGGGGCCGGGTCCGGGGAGCTGTTTTTT.

This clonotype was seen many times. The V gene is TRBV2, the J gene TRBJ1-6; D remains ambiguous. Germline CDR1 and CDR2: SNHLY and FYNNEI. The CDR3 contains 13 residues. V lost 3 bases, J lost 8 bases, and 8 bases lay in between. DNA of the CDR3: TGTGCCAGCAGTGAGGGGTGGGATTCACCCCTCCACTTT. Translated, it gives CASSEGWDSPLHF.

In this sample, this clonotype turned up many times. V usage is TRBV12-3 or TRBV12-4 and J usage is TRBJ1-1, with D perhaps matching TRBD1 (6 bases). The CDR3 has 15 residues. V dropped 7 bases and J dropped 1 base, with 16 bases sitting between them. CDR3 in amino acids: CASTLTGYENTEAFF. CDR3 in DNA: TGTGCCAGCACCCTTACAGGGTACGAGAACACTGAAGCTTTCTTT.

This rearrangement joins TRBV11-2 to TRBJ2-3, with 7 bases matching TRBD2. The ends lost 5 bases at V and 5 bases at J; junction bases unmatched: 10. This CDR3 region has 15 residues. Germline CDR1 SGHAT, CDR2 FQNNGV. In DNA form, the CDR3 reads TGTGCCAGCAGCCCCCAGGCTAGCGGAGAAGATACGCAGTATTTT. Translated, it gives CASSPQASGEDTQYF. Based on the CDR3 plus reference TRBV11-2 and TRBJ2-3, the full variable domain is EAGVAQSPRYKIIEKRQSVAFWCNPISGHATLYWYQQILGQGPKLLIQFQNNGVVDDSQLPKDRFSAERLKGVDSTLKIQPAKLEDSAVYLCASSPQASGEDTQYFGPGTRLTVL.

To note about this clonotype: Since a much larger clone is just one base distant, this may be a read error. This sequence joins TRBV20-1 and TRBJ1-1, with D possibly TRBD1 on 6 matching bases. Germline V gene data show CDR1 as DFQATT and CDR2 as SNEGSKA (reference sequence). The CDR3 sequence is 14 residues long. CDR3 amino acids: CSASKGGAGTESFF. CDR3 in DNA: TGCAGTGCTAGTAAAGGGGGGGCAGGGACTGAATCTTTCTTT.

The rearrangement joins TRBV2 to TRBJ1-1; tentatively, D is TRBD1 (5 bases). Germline CDR1 and CDR2: SNHLY and FYNNEI. With 4 bases removed from V and 1 base from J, the gap between germline ends came to 13 bases. The CDR3 covers 15 residues. CDR3 sequence (DNA): TGTGCCAGCAGTGGGGGACGGGCTCCGAACACTGAAGCTTTCTTT. It encodes CASSGGRAPNTEAFF.

This clonotype was detected only a few times. The rearrangement joins TRBV7-8 to TRBJ1-1; no definite D call. Germline values: CDR1 SGHVS, CDR2 FQNEAQ. Trimming left V 6 bases short and J 1 base short, with 12 bases between. The CDR3 spans 14 residues. The CDR3 sequence is CASSEGRWNTEAFF. The DNA for the CDR3 is TGTGCCAGCAGTGAGGGCAGGTGGAACACTGAAGCTTTCTTT. The full variable domain, rest sourced from reference TRBV7-8 and TRBJ1-1, is GAGVSQSPRYKVAKRGQDVALRCDPISGHVSLFWYQQALGQGPEFLTYFQNEAQLDKSGLPSDRFFAERPEGSVSTLKIQRTQQEDSAVYLCASSEGRWNTEAFFGQGTRLTVV.

This clonotype was observed a single time. J is TRBJ2-7 and V is TRBV13; D is unclear. Trimming removed 2 bases from V and 5 bases from J, with 10 bases in between. The CDR3 has 13 residues. Germline loops: CDR1 PRHDT, CDR2 FYEKMQ (reference sequence). The CDR3 nucleotides read TGTGCCAGCAGCTTAATAGGGCTTAACGAGCAGTACTTC. Amino acid sequence: CASSLIGLNEQYF.

Many counts were recorded for this clonotype. This sequence joins TRBV19 and TRBJ1-1; TRBD1 matches at 10 bases. Losses at the gene ends were 7 bases for V and 2 bases for J; bases not matched to a gene: 7. The CDR3 spans 15 residues. In germline, CDR1 is LNHDA, CDR2 SQIVND (reference sequence). As DNA, the CDR3 is TGTGCCAGTATTGGGACAGGGGAAACTAACACTGAAGCTTTCTTT. It translates to CASIGTGETNTEAFF.

This clonotype was observed once. Sequence at one end of the junction differs from germline and may be a read error. The CDR3 coding sequence is TGTGCCAGCAGCTTATTAAGGGATGAAAACATTAAGTACTTC. Its protein is CASSLLRDENIKYF. The J gene is TRBJ2-4, the V gene TRBV7-9; D gene uncertain. The CDR3 is 14 amino acids. CDR1 is SEHNR and CDR2 is FQNEAQ in the germline V gene (reference sequence).

This clonotype was counted at least ten times. The genes are TRBV12-3 or TRBV12-4 and TRBJ1-4; D is perhaps TRBD1 (5 bases). V shed 5 bases and J shed 5 bases, with 12 bases lying between them. The CDR3 runs 14 residues. The CDR3 is CASSRDGGNEKLFF. The CDR3 DNA is TGTGCCAGCAGTCGGGACGGAGGAAATGAAAAACTGTTTTTT.

CDR3 nucleotides: TGTGCCAGCAGTTTAAGGTCCCGGCTGAATGGCTACACCTTC. Protein product: CASSLRSRLNGYTF. This chain connects TRBV12-3 or TRBV12-4 to TRBJ1-2; D unclear. This CDR3 has 14 amino acids. Trimming pared 2 bases from V and 6 bases from J, leaving 13 bases between.

This clonotype was detected a few times. This likely comes from a read error, as the CDR3 has no conserved phenylalanine or tryptophan at its end. CDR3 region: CASSPQGAVGELFL. The CDR3 DNA sequence: TGTGCCAGCAGTCCACAGGGGGCGGTCGGGGAGCTGTTTCTT. This chain connects TRBV12-3 or TRBV12-4 to TRBJ2-2; TRBD1 aligns across 9 bases. The CDR3 runs 14 residues. Trimming removed 5 bases from V and 7 bases from J; junction bases left unmatched: 5.

The genes are TRBV4-2 and TRBJ2-7, with D hard to call. V lost 1 base, J lost 3 bases, and 16 bases lay in between. CDR1 and CDR2 (germline): LGHNA, YNFKEQ. The CDR3 is 16 residues long. The CDR3 region is CASSQGALGSNYEQYF. Here the CDR3 DNA reads TGTGCCAGCAGCCAAGGGGCGCTAGGAAGCAACTACGAGCAGTACTTC.

This clonotype was seen repeatedly, ten times or more. The V gene is TRBV28, the J gene TRBJ2-7, with TRBD1 matching 9 bases. The CDR3 has 14 amino acids. The germline V gene encodes CDR1 MDHEN and CDR2 SYDVKM. The ends lost 5 bases at V and 2 bases at J; junction bases unmatched: 4. Here the CDR3 reads CASSGGDRAYEQYF. CDR3 in DNA: TGTGCCAGCAGTGGGGGGGACAGGGCCTACGAGCAGTACTTC.

V is TRBV30 and J is TRBJ1-2, with D hard to call. The CDR3 sequence is 9 residues long. Germline CDR1 GTSNPN, CDR2 SVGIG (reference sequence). The V and J ends lost 5 bases and 6 bases respectively, with 4 bases between them. The CDR3 loop is CAWGDGYTF. CDR3 DNA: TGTGCCTGGGGGGATGGCTACACCTTC.

V is TRBV27 and J is TRBJ1-5; weak D call: TRBD1 (6 bases). Germline V gene sequence: CDR1 MNHEY, CDR2 SMNVEV (reference sequence). Trimming left V 6 bases short and J 7 bases short, with 16 bases between. The CDR3 has 14 amino acids. As DNA, the CDR3 is TGTGCCAGCAGCTTAAGGGGGGACCAACAGCCCCAGCATTTT. This sequence encodes CASSLRGDQQPQHF.

This clonotype was detected many times. This chain joins TRBV10-2 and TRBJ2-7, with D possibly being TRBD2 (5 bases). The germline gives CDR1 WSHSY, CDR2 SAAADI. V shed 9 bases and J shed 5 bases, with 8 bases lying between them. This CDR3 is built from 10 residues. The CDR3 coding sequence is TGCGCCAGTCGAGGGAACGAGCAGTACTTC. Translated, it gives CASRGNEQYF.

This clonotype came up many times. The CDR3 coding sequence is TGCGCCAGCAGCCCCGGGACAGGGGCATGGGAGCAGTACTTC. It is translated as CASSPGTGAWEQYF. This chain connects TRBV5-1 to TRBJ2-7, with 10 nucleotides matching TRBD1. The CDR3 has 14 residues. Germline V lookup: CDR1 SGHRS, CDR2 YFSETQ. J gave up 7 bases and V 4 bases, and 8 bases lay outside the gene matches.

This clonotype was detected many times. This chain connects TRBV19 to TRBJ1-3; no firm D call. The CDR3 runs 15 residues. CDR1 is LNHDA, CDR2 SQIVND, per germline (reference sequence). V dropped 5 bases and J dropped 0 bases, with 11 bases sitting between them. DNA of the CDR3: TGTGCCAGTAGTTCTCGGGCCAGCTCTGGAAACACCATATATTTT. As protein: CASSSRASSGNTIYF.

This clonotype was observed at least ten times. The chain is built from TRBV20-1 and TRBJ2-7, with TRBD2 matching over 12 bases. The CDR3 has 16 residues. Germline-derived CDR1 and CDR2 are DFQATT and SNEGSKA (reference sequence). Trimming took 2 bases from V and 7 from J; bases not matched to a gene: 12. The CDR3 protein is CSARSQTSGGRWEQYF. CDR3 DNA: TGCAGTGCTAGAAGTCAGACTAGCGGGGGAAGGTGGGAGCAGTACTTC.

J is TRBJ2-5 and V is TRBV7-2; no clear D. Per germline, CDR1 SGHTA and CDR2 FQGNSA. The CDR3 extends over 12 amino acids. The V and J ends lost 5 bases and 7 bases respectively, with 11 bases between them. CDR3 loop: CASSLGMGTQYF. DNA for the CDR3: TGTGCCAGCAGCCTCGGAATGGGGACCCAGTACTTC.

The chain combines TRBV11-2 with TRBJ1-2; 7 positions match TRBD1. This CDR3 spans 15 amino acids. V trimming: 5 bases; J trimming: 7 bases; junction bases outside the gene matches: 13. The germline V gene has CDR1 SGHAT and CDR2 FQNNGV. The CDR3 loop is CASSLDLTGEGGYTF. The CDR3 coding sequence is TGTGCCAGCAGCCTTGACCTCACAGGGGAGGGTGGCTACACCTTC.

In this sample, this clonotype turned up many times. The V and J genes are TRBV29-1 and TRBJ1-3; D not resolved. Per germline, CDR1 SQVTM and CDR2 ANQGSEA. V shed 3 bases and J shed 0 bases, with 9 bases lying between them. CDR3 length equals 14 residues. CDR3 protein: CSVEVPNSGNTIYF. The CDR3 DNA reads TGCAGCGTTGAGGTTCCCAACTCTGGAAACACCATATATTTT.

This clonotype occurred many times. The chain employs TRBV6-5 and TRBJ2-5; the D gene is possibly TRBD2 (7 bases). The CDR3 runs 16 residues. Between the trimmed V and J ends, which lost 6 bases and 4 bases, there was a span of 21 bases. Germline assignment: CDR1 MNHEY and CDR2 SVGAGI. CDR3 sequence: CASRVDPGGPTETQYF. The CDR3 coding sequence is TGTGCCAGCAGAGTGGATCCGGGGGGCCCCACAGAGACCCAGTACTTC.

On this clonotype: The junction and the germline gene differ at one end; a read error may be behind it. This rearrangement joins TRBV15 to TRBJ1-5; unclear D gene. The CDR3 has 15 residues. Germline values: CDR1 LNHNV, CDR2 YYDKDF (reference sequence). DNA for the CDR3: TGTACCACCAGCAGAGATACCCAGACCAATCAGCCCCAGCATTTT. This encodes CTTSRDTQTNQPQHF.

This clonotype has a count of ten or more. The rearrangement links TRBV11-2 to TRBJ2-7; 8 nucleotides align to TRBD1. With 3 bases clipped from V and 7 bases from J, the junction kept 5 bases outside the gene matches. Per germline, CDR1 SGHAT and CDR2 FQNNGV. The CDR3 sequence is 13 residues long. This chain's CDR3 is CASSFGQGGEQYF. The DNA of the CDR3 is TGTGCCAGCAGCTTCGGACAGGGTGGGGAGCAGTACTTC.

The chain recombines TRBV4-2 with TRBJ1-2, with a tentative D call TRBD1 (6 bases). The germline CDR1 and CDR2 sequences are LGHNA and YNFKEQ. The CDR3 loop spans 14 amino acids. Trimming stripped 3 bases from V and 4 bases from J, with 12 bases between. CDR3 sequence: CASSQAQGPYGYTF. The CDR3 bases are TGTGCCAGCAGCCAGGCACAGGGACCCTATGGCTACACCTTC.

In this sample, this clonotype turned up a few times. V gene TRBV6-2 or TRBV6-3 combines with J gene TRBJ2-7; tentatively, D is TRBD1 (6 bases). The CDR3 covers 16 residues. V lost 5 bases to trimming and J lost 6 bases, with 23 bases between them. From germline, CDR1 is MNHEY and CDR2 SVGEGT. The CDR3 sequence: CASSTFGTRTFSEQYF. The CDR3 DNA is TGTGCCAGCAGTACTTTTGGGACACGGACTTTTAGCGAGCAGTACTTC.